One sample yielded the 22 T cell receptor beta chains listed below, sequenced in a study of T-cell reconstitution after alpha-beta-depleted transplantation in children. Preparation of the TCRbeta library used unique molecular identifiers. TCRdb processed the PCR reads anew with MiXCR; each CDR3 protein has one entry. The sample lists some 340,000 distinct CDR3 sequences; over 9% were seen once. The specimen was PBMCs from the stem cell graft donor, collected from the stem cell graft. Receptor source: a human donor who donated a stem cell graft to a child with acute lymphoblastic leukemia.

The CDR3 spells CASSQGLGVGTEAFF. DNA for the CDR3: TGCGCCAGCAGCCAAGGTCTCGGGGTGGGAACTGAAGCTTTCTTT. The V and J genes are TRBV4-3 and TRBJ1-1; D gene unclear. Trimming left V 1 base short and J 5 bases short, with 14 bases between. The CDR3 extends over 15 amino acids. CDR1 is LGHNA and CDR2 is YSLEER in the germline V gene.

This chain uses TRBV4-1 with TRBJ2-1; 11 nucleotides line up with TRBD2. The V segment lost 8 bases and the J segment 4 bases; nucleotides outside the gene matches: 4. Germline-derived CDR1 and CDR2 are MGHRA and YSYEKL. The CDR3 has 14 residues. CDR3 bases: TGCGCCAGCGTCGGGACTAGCGGATACAATGAGCAGTTCTTC. Protein: CASVGTSGYNEQFF.

The chain uses TRBV28 and TRBJ2-5; TRBD1 or TRBD2 may be the D gene (5 bases each). The germline V gene encodes CDR1 MDHEN and CDR2 SYDVKM. The germline V and J ends were trimmed by 10 bases and 7 bases, with 16 bases remaining between them. This CDR3 region has 12 residues. The CDR3 loop is CATNRGSATQYF. CDR3 nucleotide sequence: TGTGCCACCAATCGGGGCTCGGCGACCCAGTACTTC.

This clonotype was counted at least ten times. The J gene is TRBJ2-2, the V gene TRBV4-2; unclear D gene. The CDR3 spans 15 residues. CDR1 and CDR2 (germline): LGHNA, YNFKEQ. The V end lost 0 bases, the J end lost 2 bases, and 7 bases lay between the germline ends. The CDR3 coding sequence is TGTGCCAGCAGCCAAGAGAGTAGTAACACCGGGGAGCTGTTTTTT. Amino acid sequence: CASSQESSNTGELFF.

This clonotype appeared many times. The chain is built from TRBV25-1 and TRBJ2-7, with 9 positions matching TRBD2. Losses at the gene ends were 4 bases for V and 4 bases for J; bases not matched to a gene: 5. Per the germline V gene, CDR1 is MGHDK and CDR2 is SYGVNS. CDR3 length: 14 amino acids. The CDR3 DNA sequence: TGTGCCAGCAGTGGACATAGCGGGAGTTACGAGCAGTACTTC. It is translated as CASSGHSGSYEQYF.

This clonotype was detected many times. The rearrangement links TRBV5-1 to TRBJ2-7, with D possibly TRBD1 on 6 matching bases. Germline assignment: CDR1 SGHRS and CDR2 YFSETQ. Trimming left V 0 bases short and J 1 base short, with 14 bases between. CDR3 length: 16 residues. This CDR3 is CASSLEGGRQSYEQYF. DNA for the CDR3: TGCGCCAGCAGCTTGGAAGGGGGTCGCCAATCCTACGAGCAGTACTTC. Full variable domain (missing parts from reference TRBV5-1 and TRBJ2-7): KAGVTQTPRYLIKTRGQQVTLSCSPISGHRSVSWYQQTPGQGLQFLFEYFSETQRNKGNFPGRFSGRQFSNSRSEMNVSTLELGDSALYLCASSLEGGRQSYEQYFGPGTRLTVT.

The genes are TRBV5-1 and TRBJ2-3, with D possibly being TRBD2 (5 bases). V lost 3 bases, J lost 5 bases, and 10 bases lay in between. The CDR3 has 13 amino acids. Germline-derived CDR1 and CDR2 are SGHRS and YFSETQ. The CDR3 reads CASSSRGGDTQYF. The CDR3 DNA reads TGCGCCAGCAGCTCCCGGGGTGGAGATACGCAGTATTTT.

This clonotype was picked up a small number of times. J is TRBJ2-3 and V is TRBV3-1; the match to TRBD2 covers 7 bases. Germline V CDR1 and CDR2: LGHDT, YNNKEL (reference sequence). This CDR3 has 17 amino acids. V shed 1 base and J 0 bases; nucleotides not matched to a gene: 7. The CDR3 DNA reads as TGTGCCAGCAGCCAAGTTTGGGCGGGAGTGAGCACAGATACGCAGTATTTT. It yields the protein CASSQVWAGVSTDTQYF.

The chain is built from TRBV7-2 and TRBJ2-4; D unresolved. V lost 3 bases and J lost 6, with 3 bases in between. The CDR3 sequence is 11 residues long. Germline CDR1 SGHTA, CDR2 FQGNSA. The CDR3 DNA reads as TGTGCCAGCAGCTTTAGAAACATTCAGTACTTC. It codes for CASSFRNIQYF.

This clonotype has just a few counts. V usage is TRBV4-1 and J usage is TRBJ1-3; 8 positions agree with TRBD1. V lost 4 bases and J lost 0; bases outside the gene matches: 8. The V gene's germline CDR1 is MGHRA and CDR2 YSYEKL. The CDR3 has 17 amino acids. In nucleotides, the CDR3 is TGCGCCAGCAGCCCGAGGACGGACAGGGTCTCTGGAAACACCATATATTTT. Its translation is CASSPRTDRVSGNTIYF.

The table lists this clonotype with many counts. The chain is built from TRBV12-3 or TRBV12-4 and TRBJ1-1; 7 bases agree with TRBD1. This CDR3 is built from 12 residues. V lost 9 bases, J lost 10 bases, and 11 bases stayed unmatched. As DNA, the CDR3 is TGTGCCAGTGACAGGGTTGGAAAGAGAGCTTTCTTT. This codes for CASDRVGKRAFF.

V and J are TRBV30 and TRBJ1-3; the match to TRBD1 covers 7 bases. V was pared by 3 bases and J by 4 bases, with 9 bases of the junction left unmatched. Germline V gene sequence: CDR1 GTSNPN, CDR2 SVGIG (reference sequence). This CDR3 region has 15 residues. CDR3 in amino acids: CAWSRTGTVGNTIYF. The CDR3 nucleotides are TGTGCCTGGAGCCGCACCGGGACAGTCGGAAACACCATATATTTT.

The sample holds many counts of this clonotype. The genes are TRBV7-2 and TRBJ2-2; D gene uncertain. Germline V gene data show CDR1 as SGHTA and CDR2 as FQGNSA. V lost 6 bases and J lost 3, with 5 bases in between. The CDR3 length is 12 residues. The CDR3 here is CASSPYTGELFF. In DNA form, the CDR3 reads TGTGCCAGCAGTCCCTACACCGGGGAGCTGTTTTTT.

V is TRBV5-6 and J is TRBJ2-3, with TRBD2 matching 7 bases. The CDR3 has 17 residues. Germline trimming cut 0 bases from V and 1 base from J; bases unmatched to any gene: 8. Germline CDR1 and CDR2: SGHDT and YYEEEE. This CDR3 is CASSLGPGTKGTDTQYF. The CDR3 DNA sequence: TGTGCCAGCAGCTTGGGCCCAGGGACTAAAGGCACAGATACGCAGTATTTT.

This chain uses TRBV5-4 with TRBJ1-4; D is unresolved. Germline CDR1 SGHNT, CDR2 YYREEE (reference sequence). This CDR3 is built from 14 residues. V was pared by 0 bases and J by 4 bases, with 7 bases between. The DNA of the CDR3 is TGTGCCAGCAGCTTGGCTGGGAATAATGAAAAACTGTTTTTT. Protein sequence: CASSLAGNNEKLFF.

In this sample, this clonotype turned up many times. The rearrangement joins TRBV27 to TRBJ2-7; 7 bases agree with TRBD1. Per germline, CDR1 MNHEY and CDR2 SMNVEV (reference sequence). The ends lost 4 bases at V and 1 base at J; junction bases unmatched: 4. The CDR3 is 14 residues long. The CDR3 protein is CASSYRGGSYEQYF. The DNA for the CDR3 is TGTGCCAGCAGTTACAGGGGTGGGTCCTACGAGCAGTACTTC.

This rearrangement joins TRBV27 to TRBJ2-5; possible D gene TRBD1, 6 bases. The V gene lost 4 bases and the J gene lost 0 bases, with 12 bases spanning the gap. Germline CDR1 and CDR2: MNHEY and SMNVEV (reference sequence). The length of the CDR3 is 15 residues. CDR3 residues: CASSWDKADQETQYF. In nucleotides, the CDR3 is TGTGCCAGCAGTTGGGACAAGGCGGACCAAGAGACCCAGTACTTC.

Here the CDR3 DNA reads TGCGCCAGCAGCCAACCCCTGATGGGACAGGGCCGACTCTATGGCTACACCTTC. Amino acids: CASSQPLMGQGRLYGYTF. The chain has TRBV4-1 and TRBJ1-2; 9 bases align to TRBD1. The V segment lost 2 bases and the J segment 4 bases; nucleotides outside the gene matches: 14. CDR1 and CDR2 from the germline V gene are MGHRA and YSYEKL. This CDR3 has 18 residues.

The chain links TRBV12-3 or TRBV12-4 to TRBJ1-2; no clear D gene. This CDR3 has 14 amino acids. The V end lost 3 bases, the J end lost 4 bases, and 12 bases lay between the germline ends. CDR3 sequence: CASSFGEEGYGYTF. The CDR3 DNA reads as TGTGCCAGCAGTTTTGGGGAGGAAGGCTATGGCTACACCTTC.

This clonotype was picked up many times. This chain uses TRBV7-2 with TRBJ2-7; no reliable D call. Germline CDR1 SGHTA, CDR2 FQGNSA. V was pared by 1 base and J by 3 bases, with 10 bases between. The CDR3 extends over 14 amino acids. This CDR3 reads CASSLGPEYYEQYF. The DNA for the CDR3 is TGTGCCAGCAGCTTAGGACCTGAGTACTACGAGCAGTACTTC.

This clonotype was found many times. V usage is TRBV27 and J usage is TRBJ1-1, with a possible D match to TRBD1 (5 bases). The CDR3 loop spans 17 amino acids. V lost 6 bases to trimming and J lost 0 bases, with 20 bases between them. Per the germline V gene, CDR1 is MNHEY and CDR2 is SMNVEV (reference sequence). CDR3 amino acids: CASRPGAIRVLNTEAFF. CDR3 DNA sequence: TGTGCCAGCAGGCCCGGGGCAATTAGGGTGTTGAACACTGAAGCTTTCTTT.

The CDR3 DNA follows: TGTGCCAGCAGCCAAGACTTTAGCGGGGGCTTAGCCAAAAACATTCAGTACTTC. It yields the protein CASSQDFSGGLAKNIQYF. This chain links TRBV4-2 with TRBJ2-4; TRBD2 agrees at 9 bases. Germline loops: CDR1 LGHNA, CDR2 YNFKEQ. V was pared by 0 bases and J by 0 bases, with 6 bases of the junction left unmatched. This CDR3 region has 18 residues.